In this sample, the clone carrying this T cell receptor (beta chain) turned up once. Its antigen is unknown. This entry is derived from a study of CD8 T cells in Susac syndrome. The V gene's germline CDR1 is SGHAT and CDR2 FQNNGV. The V gene lost 3 bases and the J gene lost 7 bases, with 12 bases spanning the gap. This CDR3 is built from 14 residues. TCR beta sequencing covered blood CD8+ and CD4+ T cells. An amount of RNA that ranged from about 0.45 to 1 ug was reverse transcribed with random hexamers. The immunoSEQ assay covered 54 Vbeta and 13 Jbeta segments for CDR3. Each CDR3 protein is one row after TCRdb ran MiXCR on the immunoSEQ multiplex PCR reads. The sample has about 210,000 distinct CDR3 sequences; 85% to 95% are singletons. Study outcomes and limitations: Regarding the TCR sequencing and HLA analysis, the study admitted that a relatively small number of individuals were involved.

Sequenced material: CD4+ T cells from PBMCs. The sequence was obtained from a human donor with Susac syndrome. The chain links TRBV11-2 to TRBJ1-4, with D unresolved. The CDR3 DNA follows: TGTGCCAGCAGCTTGAGCCGAGAGGGTGAAAAACTGTTTTTT. Translated: CASSLSREGEKLFF. Together with reference TRBV11-2 and TRBJ1-4, the CDR3 gives the full variable domain: EAGVAQSPRYKIIEKRQSVAFWCNPISGHATLYWYQQILGQGPKLLIQFQNNGVVDDSQLPKDRFSAERLKGVDSTLKIQPAKLEDSAVYLCASSLSREGEKLFFGSGTQLSVL.